The present T cell receptor (beta chain) was sequenced within a study of cytomegalovirus exposure and HLA in healthy donors. The germline V gene has CDR1 SGHNT and CDR2 YENEEA. V was cut by 5 bases and J by 6 bases, with 11 bases left in between. The length of the CDR3 is 13 residues. Overall study results and limits: In vitro data verified three CMV-associated chains as specific for CMV antigens. The dataset shows that most TCR sequences were rare, while some public TCRs occurred in many donors. The listing of 150 to 200 TCR beta chains classed them as cytomegalovirus-associated.

With respect to this clone: What it recognizes is unknown.

Clones were read by immunoSEQ multiplex PCR, and TCRdb kept only the in-frame ones, dropping some. In the table there are tens of thousands of clones, around nine tenths of which are singletons. V usage is TRBV11-3 and J usage is TRBJ2-1, with D uncertain. This sequence was found in a woman younger than 30 in good health and CMV-seropositive. Sequences were obtained from PBMCs. CDR3 amino acids: CASSATGVNEQFF. The CDR3 DNA sequence: TGTGCCAGCAGCGCCACGGGTGTCAATGAGCAGTTCTTC.